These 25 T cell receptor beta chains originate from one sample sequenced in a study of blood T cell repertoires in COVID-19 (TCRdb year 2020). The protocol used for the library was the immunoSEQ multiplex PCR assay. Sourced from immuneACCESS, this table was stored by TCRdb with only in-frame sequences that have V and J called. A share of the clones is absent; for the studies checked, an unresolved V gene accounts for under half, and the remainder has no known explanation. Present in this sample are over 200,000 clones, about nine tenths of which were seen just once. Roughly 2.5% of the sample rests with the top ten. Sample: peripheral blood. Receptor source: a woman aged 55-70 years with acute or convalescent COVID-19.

The CDR3 DNA reads as TGTGCCGGACGGACAGAATCTTGGGACATTCAGTACTTC. It encodes CAGRTESWDIQYF. The V and J genes are TRBV2 and TRBJ2-4; weak D call: TRBD1 (6 bases). Germline CDR1 SNHLY, CDR2 FYNNEI. CDR3 length equals 13 residues. The V and J ends lost 11 bases and 8 bases respectively, with 19 bases between them.

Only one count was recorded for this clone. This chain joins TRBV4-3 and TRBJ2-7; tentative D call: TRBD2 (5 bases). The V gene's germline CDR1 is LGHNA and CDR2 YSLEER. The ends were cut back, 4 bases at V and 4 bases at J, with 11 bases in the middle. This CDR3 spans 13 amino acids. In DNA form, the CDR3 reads TGCGCCAGCAGCCCCGGACTCCCTTACGAGCAGTACTTC. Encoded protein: CASSPGLPYEQYF.

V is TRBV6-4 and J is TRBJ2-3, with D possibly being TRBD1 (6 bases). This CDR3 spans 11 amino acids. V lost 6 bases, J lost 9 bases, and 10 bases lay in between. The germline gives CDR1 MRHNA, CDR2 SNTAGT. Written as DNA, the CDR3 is TGTGCCAGCAGACAGGGAGAAACGCAGTATTTT. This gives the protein CASRQGETQYF.

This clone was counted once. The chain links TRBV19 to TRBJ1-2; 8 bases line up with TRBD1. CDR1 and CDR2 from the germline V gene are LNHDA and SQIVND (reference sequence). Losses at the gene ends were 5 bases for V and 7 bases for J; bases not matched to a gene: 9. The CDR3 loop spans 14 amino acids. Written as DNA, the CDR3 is TGTGCCAGTAGTGGGGCAGGGGGCGCGAGTGGCTACACCTTC. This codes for CASSGAGGASGYTF.

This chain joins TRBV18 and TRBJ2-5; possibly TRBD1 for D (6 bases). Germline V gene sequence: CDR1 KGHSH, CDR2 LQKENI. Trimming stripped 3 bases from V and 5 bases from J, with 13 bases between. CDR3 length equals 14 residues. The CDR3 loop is CASSPQGSGETQYF. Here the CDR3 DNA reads TGTGCCAGCTCACCCCAGGGGTCGGGGGAGACCCAGTACTTC.

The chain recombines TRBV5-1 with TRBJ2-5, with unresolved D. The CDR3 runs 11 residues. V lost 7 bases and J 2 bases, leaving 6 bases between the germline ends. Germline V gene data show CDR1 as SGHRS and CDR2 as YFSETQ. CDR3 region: CASSVQETQYF. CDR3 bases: TGCGCCAGCTCGGTGCAAGAGACCCAGTACTTC.

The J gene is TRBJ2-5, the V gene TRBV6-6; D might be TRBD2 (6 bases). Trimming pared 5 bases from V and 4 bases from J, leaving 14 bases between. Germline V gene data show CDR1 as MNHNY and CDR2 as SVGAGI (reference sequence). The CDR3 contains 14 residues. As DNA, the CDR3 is TGTGCCAGCAGTGGGCCGGGGAGGCTAGAGACCCAGTACTTC. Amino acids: CASSGPGRLETQYF.

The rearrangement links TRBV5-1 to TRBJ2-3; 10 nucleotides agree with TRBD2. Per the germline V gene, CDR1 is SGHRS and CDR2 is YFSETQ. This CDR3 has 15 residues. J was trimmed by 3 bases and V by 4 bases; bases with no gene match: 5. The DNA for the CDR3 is TGCGCCAGCAGCCATAGCGGGAGGATGACAGATACGCAGTATTTT. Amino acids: CASSHSGRMTDTQYF.

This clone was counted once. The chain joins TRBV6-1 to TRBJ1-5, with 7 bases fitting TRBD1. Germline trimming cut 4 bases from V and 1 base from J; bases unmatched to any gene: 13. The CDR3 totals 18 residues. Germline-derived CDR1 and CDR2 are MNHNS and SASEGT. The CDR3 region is CASSANRQGRLSNQPQHF. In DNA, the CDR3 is TGTGCCAGCAGTGCCAATCGACAGGGAAGGTTAAGCAATCAGCCCCAGCATTTT.

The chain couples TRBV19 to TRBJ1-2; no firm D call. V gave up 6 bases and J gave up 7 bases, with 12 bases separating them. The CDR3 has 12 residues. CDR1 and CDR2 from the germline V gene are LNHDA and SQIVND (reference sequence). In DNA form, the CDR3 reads TGTGCCAGTAGATCCCCCTCCGGTGGCTACACCTTC. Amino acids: CASRSPSGGYTF.

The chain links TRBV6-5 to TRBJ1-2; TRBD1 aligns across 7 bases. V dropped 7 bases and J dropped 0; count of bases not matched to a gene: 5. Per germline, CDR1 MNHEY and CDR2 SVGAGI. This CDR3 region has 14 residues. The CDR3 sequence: CASTPTGSNYGYTF. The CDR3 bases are TGTGCCAGCACCCCGACAGGGTCTAACTATGGCTACACCTTC.

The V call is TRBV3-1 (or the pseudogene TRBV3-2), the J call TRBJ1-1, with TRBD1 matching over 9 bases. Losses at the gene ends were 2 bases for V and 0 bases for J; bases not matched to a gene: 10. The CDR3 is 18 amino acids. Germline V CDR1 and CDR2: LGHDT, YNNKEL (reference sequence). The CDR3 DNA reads TGTGCCAGCAGCCAAAGGGACAGGGCACTAAGAATGAACACTGAAGCTTTCTTT. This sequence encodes CASSQRDRALRMNTEAFF.

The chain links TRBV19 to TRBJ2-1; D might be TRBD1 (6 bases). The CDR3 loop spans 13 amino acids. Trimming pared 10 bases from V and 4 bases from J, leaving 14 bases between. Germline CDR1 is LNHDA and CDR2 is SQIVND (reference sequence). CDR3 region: CATLGAQYNEQFF. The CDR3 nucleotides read TGTGCCACCCTGGGGGCGCAGTACAATGAGCAGTTCTTC.

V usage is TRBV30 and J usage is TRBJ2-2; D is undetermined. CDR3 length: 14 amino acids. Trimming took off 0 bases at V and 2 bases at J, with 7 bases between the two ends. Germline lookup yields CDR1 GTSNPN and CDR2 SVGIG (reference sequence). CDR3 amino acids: CAWSVLINTGELFF. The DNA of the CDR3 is TGTGCCTGGAGTGTACTTATAAACACCGGGGAGCTGTTTTTT.

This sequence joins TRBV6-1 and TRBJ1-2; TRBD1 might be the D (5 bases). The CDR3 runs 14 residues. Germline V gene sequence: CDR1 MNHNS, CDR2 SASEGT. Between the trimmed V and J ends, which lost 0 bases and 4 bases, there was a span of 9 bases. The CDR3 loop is CASSEAGVGYGYTF. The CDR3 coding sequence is TGTGCCAGCAGTGAAGCAGGGGTGGGCTATGGCTACACCTTC.

The CDR3 is CASNLAGGPSYEQYF. The CDR3 DNA reads TGTGCCAGCAACCTAGCGGGAGGTCCTTCCTACGAGCAGTACTTC. The chain carries TRBV28 and TRBJ2-7; TRBD2 agrees at 11 bases. The CDR3 sequence is 15 residues long. The ends lost 7 bases at V and 1 base at J; junction bases unmatched: 6. The germline V gene has CDR1 MDHEN and CDR2 SYDVKM.

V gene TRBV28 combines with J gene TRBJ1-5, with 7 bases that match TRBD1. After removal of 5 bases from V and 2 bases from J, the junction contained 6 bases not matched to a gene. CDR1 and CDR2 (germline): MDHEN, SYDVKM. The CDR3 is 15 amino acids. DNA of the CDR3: TGTGCCAGCAGTAAAGACAGGGCTGGCAATCAGCCCCAGCATTTT. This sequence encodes CASSKDRAGNQPQHF. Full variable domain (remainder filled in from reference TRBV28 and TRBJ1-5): DVKVTQSSRYLVKRTGEKVFLECVQDMDHENMFWYRQDPGLGLRLIYFSYDVKMKEKGDIPEGYSVSREKKERFSLILESASTNQTSMYLCASSKDRAGNQPQHFGDGTRLSIL.

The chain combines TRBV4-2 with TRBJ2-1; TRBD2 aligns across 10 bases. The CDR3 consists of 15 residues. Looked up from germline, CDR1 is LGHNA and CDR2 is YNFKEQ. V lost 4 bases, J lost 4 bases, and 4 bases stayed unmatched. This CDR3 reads CASSLGLADYNEQFF. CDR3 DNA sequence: TGTGCCAGCAGCCTCGGACTAGCGGATTACAATGAGCAGTTCTTC.

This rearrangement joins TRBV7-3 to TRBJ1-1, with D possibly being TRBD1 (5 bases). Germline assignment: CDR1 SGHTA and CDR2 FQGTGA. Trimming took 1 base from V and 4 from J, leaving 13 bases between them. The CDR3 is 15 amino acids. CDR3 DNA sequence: TGTGCCAGCAGCTTAATTTCGGGCGGGGGCACTGAAGCTTTCTTT. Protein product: CASSLISGGGTEAFF.

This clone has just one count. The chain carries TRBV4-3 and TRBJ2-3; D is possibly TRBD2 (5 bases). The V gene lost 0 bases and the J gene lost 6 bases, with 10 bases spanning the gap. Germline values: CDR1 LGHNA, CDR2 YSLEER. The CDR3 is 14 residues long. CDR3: CASSQDGGLDTQYF. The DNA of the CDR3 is TGCGCCAGCAGCCAAGACGGAGGACTGGATACGCAGTATTTT.

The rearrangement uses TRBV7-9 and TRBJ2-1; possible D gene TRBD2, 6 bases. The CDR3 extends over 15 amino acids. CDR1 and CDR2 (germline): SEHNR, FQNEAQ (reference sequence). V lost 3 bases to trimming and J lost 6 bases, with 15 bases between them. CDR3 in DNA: TGTGCCAGCAGCTTTCGCGGGGTGATGGGCAATGAGCAGTTCTTC. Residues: CASSFRGVMGNEQFF.

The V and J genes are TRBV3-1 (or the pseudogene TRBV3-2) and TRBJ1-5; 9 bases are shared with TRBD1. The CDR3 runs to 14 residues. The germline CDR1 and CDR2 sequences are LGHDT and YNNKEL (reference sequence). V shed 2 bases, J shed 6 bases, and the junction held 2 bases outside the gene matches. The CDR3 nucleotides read TGTGCCAGCAGCCAAATGACAGGGGGTCAGCCCCAGCATTTT. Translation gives CASSQMTGGQPQHF.

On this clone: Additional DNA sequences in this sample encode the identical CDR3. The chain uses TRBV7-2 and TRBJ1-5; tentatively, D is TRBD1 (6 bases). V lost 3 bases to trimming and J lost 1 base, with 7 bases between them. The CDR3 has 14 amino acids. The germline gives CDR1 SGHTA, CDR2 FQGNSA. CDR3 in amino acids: CASSLRGSNQPQHF. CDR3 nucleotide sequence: TGTGCCAGCAGCTTGAGGGGGAGCAATCAGCCCCAGCATTTT. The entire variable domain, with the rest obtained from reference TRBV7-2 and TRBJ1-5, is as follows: GAGVSQSPSNKVTEKGKDVELRCDPISGHTALYWYRQSLGQGLEFLIYFQGNSAPDKSGLPSDRFSAERTGGSVSTLTIQRTQQEDSAVYLCASSLRGSNQPQHFGDGTRLSIL.

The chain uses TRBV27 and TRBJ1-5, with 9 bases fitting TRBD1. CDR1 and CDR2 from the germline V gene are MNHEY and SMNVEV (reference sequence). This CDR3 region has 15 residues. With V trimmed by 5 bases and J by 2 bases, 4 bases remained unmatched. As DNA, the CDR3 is TGTGCCAGCAGTCATGACAGGGGGGGCAATCAGCCCCAGCATTTT. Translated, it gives CASSHDRGGNQPQHF.

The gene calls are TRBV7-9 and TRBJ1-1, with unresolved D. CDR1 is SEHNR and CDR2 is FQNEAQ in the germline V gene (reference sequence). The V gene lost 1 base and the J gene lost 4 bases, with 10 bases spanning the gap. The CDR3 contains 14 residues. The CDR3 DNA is TGTGCCAGCAGCTTAGGTCAGTCGGGCACTGAAGCTTTCTTT. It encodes CASSLGQSGTEAFF.